The T cell receptor (beta chain) described here comes from a study of cytomegalovirus exposure and HLA in healthy donors. Study conclusions and caveats: Analyzed later, most CMV-associated TCR beta chains appeared HLA-restricted. In a later analysis, common viral pathogens appeared linked to several of the most significant clusters. It was shown in a later analysis that HLA-associated TCR beta chains were more clonally expanded than other, equally common chains.

On this clone: Its antigen is not identified.

Primers included in the PCR were 60 Vbeta and 13 Jbeta primers. The method was immunoSEQ multiplex PCR; TCRdb's version includes in-frame clones alone and lacks a portion of them. The sample shows more than 45,000 clones, 77% of them seen only once. The sample was PBMCs. The TCR originated in a woman aged 40-49 years in good health and CMV-seropositive.

The CDR3 sequence is CSVEKVAERQFF. CDR3 sequence (DNA): TGCAGCGTTGAGAAGGTGGCGGAGAGGCAGTTCTTC. The J gene is TRBJ2-1, the V gene TRBV29-1, with D unclear. Looked up from germline, CDR1 is SQVTM and CDR2 is ANQGSEA. The CDR3 runs to 12 residues. The germline V and J ends were trimmed by 3 bases and 12 bases, with 15 bases remaining between them.